Only a few counts were recorded for the clone carrying this T cell receptor beta chain. Its cognate antigen is unknown. The data belong to a study of beta chain features in type 1 diabetes. Background on the study: Patients and healthy donors were similar in age, gender and cell yields.

Germline V gives CDR1 SNHLY, CDR2 FYNNEI. V lost 8 bases and J lost 6; bases outside the gene matches: 7. The CDR3 is 13 residues long. CD45RO/CCR7/CD25/CD127/CD95/CD27 staining was used to isolate CD4+ naive, central memory, regulatory and stem cell-like memory cells by sorting. TCRB transcripts that were expressed got sequenced, as all of the isolated RNA had been reverse transcribed. Using immunoSEQ multiplex PCR, the repertoire was profiled, and TCRdb retains in-frame clones only, with some absent. The data contain about 340,000 clones, 13% of them singletons. Study-level findings and limits: Among patients with Type 1 diabetes, TCRB CDR3s were moderately but significantly shorter in every one of the four CD4+ subsets. An over-representation of cells with high TCR expression could result from cDNA sequencing. Individuals with type 1 diabetes displayed fewer insertions and more deletions at VDJ junctions.

V usage is TRBV2 and J usage is TRBJ1-5; TRBD1 agrees at 7 bases. Sequenced: naive CD4+ T cells from blood. The source is a woman aged 18-35 years with type 1 diabetes. In nucleotides, the CDR3 is TGTGCCAGCGGACAGGAGCTGGGTCAGCCCCAGCATTTT. This gives the protein CASGQELGQPQHF.